Described below is a single TCR beta chain sequence and its context. Antigen unknown. This sample was taken from a study of graft-versus-host responses after intestinal transplantation. As for the study in general: Every one of the recipients received anti-thymocyte globulin induction and afterwards took tacrolimus and steroids for about 3 years.

The CDR3 is 21 residues long. The germline V gene has CDR1 MDHEN and CDR2 SYDVKM. The junction had 25 bases not matched to a gene; V was cut back by 6 bases and J by 3 bases. Method: immunoSEQ multiplex PCR; TCRdb's copy keeps in-frame clones and lacks some. The data contain approximately 24,000 clones, about 94% of them singletons. General observations from the study: Peak circulating GvH clone levels tracked with early post-transplant HvG declines. Some patients had graft-donor T cell macrochimerism. In their allografts, the ratios of graft-versus-host to host-versus-graft T cell clones were high. In recipient marrow, GvH clones were found, and some appeared first in ileum or blood.

The V gene is TRBV28, the J gene TRBJ2-2, with TRBD1 matching over 7 bases. The TCR originated in a human patient who received an intestinal transplant, so some T cells may come from the graft donor. Sequencing was performed on PBMCs, taken just over 29 days after intestinal transplant. CDR3: CASRSRLPQTGVLMYTGELFF. Written as DNA, the CDR3 is TGTGCCAGCAGATCACGATTACCCCAAACAGGGGTATTGATGTACACCGGGGAGCTGTTTTTT.